Listed below are T cell receptor beta chains from one sample, sequenced in a study of T cells in localized non-small cell lung cancer. Sequencing was performed with immunoSEQ multiplex PCR; in TCRdb, only in-frame clones are kept and a portion is missing. This sample has about 6,800 clones, with 40% to 50% found just once. The sequencing here drew on lymph node tissue, taken before any cancer treatment. These TCRs come from a man between 40 and 70 years old with stage I lung adenocarcinoma. The CDR3 runs from the conserved cysteine through the conserved F or W. The D gene is left open where the match is weak. A row's size may be missing; if present it is once, few, many or a size class.

TRBV28	TRBJ2-7	NA	TRBD2	CASSGLAGGSYEQYF	TGTGCCAGCAGCGGACTAGCGGGTGGCTCCTACGAGCAGTACTTC
TRBV11-3	TRBJ2-7	medium-sized	NA	CASSSSRIGGTYEQYF	TGTGCCAGCAGCTCTTCCCGGATTGGCGGGACCTACGAGCAGTACTTC
TRBV11-3	TRBJ2-1	large	TRBD2	CASSDRTSGTHNEQFF	TGTGCCAGCAGCGACAGGACTAGCGGAACTCACAATGAGCAGTTCTTC
TRBV28	TRBJ1-1	few	NA	CASSPYTTEAFF	TGTGCCAGCAGTCCGTACACCACTGAAGCTTTCTTT
TRBV5-1	TRBJ2-1	NA	NA	CASSQTVSSYNEQFF	TGCGCCAGCAGCCAGACGGTCAGCTCCTACAATGAGCAGTTCTTC
TRBV18	TRBJ2-2	NA	NA	CASSPGGAGTGELFF	TGTGCCAGCTCACCCGGGGGCGCGGGCACCGGGGAGCTGTTTTTT
TRBV19	TRBJ1-1	NA	NA	CASSIGRDEAFF	TGTGCCAGTAGTATAGGAAGGGATGAAGCTTTCTTT
TRBV30	TRBJ1-1	NA	NA	CAWSALRTEAFF	TGTGCCTGGAGTGCCCTGAGAACTGAAGCTTTCTTT
TRBV30	TRBJ1-2	NA	TRBD1	CAWQGGGSYGYTF	TGTGCCTGGCAAGGGGGCGGAAGCTATGGCTACACCTTC
TRBV18	TRBJ2-1	NA	NA	CASSSRGAEEQFF	TGTGCCAGCTCTTCCCGGGGGGCGGAGGAGCAGTTCTTC
TRBV7-6	TRBJ2-7	NA	TRBD1	CASSVGQVAYEQYF	TGTGCCAGCAGCGTGGGACAGGTCGCCTACGAGCAGTACTTC
TRBV28	TRBJ2-5	NA	NA	CASSGLGGFQETQYF	TGTGCCAGCAGTGGTTTGGGAGGATTCCAAGAGACCCAGTACTTC
TRBV30	TRBJ1-6	NA	NA	CAWSEGAHSPLHF	TGTGCCTGGAGTGAAGGGGCTCACTCACCCCTCCACTTT
TRBV14	TRBJ2-1	NA	TRBD2	CASSQVGIAGEVEFF	TGTGCCAGCAGCCAAGTAGGTATAGCGGGAGAGGTGGAGTTCTTC
TRBV11-3	TRBJ1-6	few	TRBD1	CASSLDREFNSPLHF	TGTGCCAGCAGCTTGGACAGGGAATTCAATTCACCCCTCCACTTT
TRBV11-3	TRBJ1-2	NA	NA	CASSWDRRGGDYGYTF	TGTGCCAGCAGTTGGGACCGTCGTGGCGGAGACTATGGCTACACCTTC
TRBV10-2	TRBJ2-3	few	NA	CASSEPTDTQYF	TGCGCCAGCAGTGAACCCACAGATACGCAGTATTTT
TRBV30	TRBJ2-2	once	TRBD1	CAWSTGDTGELFF	TGTGCCTGGAGTACAGGGGACACCGGGGAGCTGTTTTTT
TRBV2	TRBJ2-7	few	TRBD1	CASGGTGRISYEQYF	TGTGCCAGCGGGGGGACAGGGAGGATTTCCTACGAGCAGTACTTC